The 27 T cell receptor beta chains below all came from one sample that was sequenced in a study of T cells after yellow fever vaccination. TCRdb processed the 5' RACE reads anew with MiXCR; each CDR3 protein has one entry. Of a few hundred thousand distinct CDR3 sequences listed, roughly 5% were seen once; the top ten hold less than 3.5%. The specimen comprised CD4+ T cells sorted from PBMCs, sampled on the day of the yellow fever booster vaccination. The origin of the receptors is a man younger than 35 who received the YFV17D yellow fever vaccine.

The J gene is TRBJ2-6, the V gene TRBV20-1; D may be TRBD1 (5 bases). This CDR3 contains 15 residues. The ends were cut back, 7 bases at V and 0 bases at J, with 13 bases in the middle. Germline values: CDR1 DFQATT, CDR2 SNEGSKA (reference sequence). Here the CDR3 reads CSVQKGFSGANVLTF. The CDR3 DNA sequence: TGCAGTGTTCAGAAGGGGTTCTCTGGGGCCAACGTCCTGACTTTC.

The chain is built from TRBV5-1 and TRBJ1-2; D gene uncertain. Germline V gene sequence: CDR1 SGHRS, CDR2 YFSETQ. This CDR3 contains 14 residues. V lost 6 bases, J lost 4 bases, and 16 bases lay in between. CDR3 sequence: CASTNGGDGYGYTF. The DNA of the CDR3 is TGCGCCAGCACTAATGGTGGGGATGGCTATGGCTACACCTTC.

This clonotype was seen at least ten times. This sequence joins TRBV7-3 and TRBJ2-4, with D perhaps given as TRBD1 or TRBD2 (5 bases each). V dropped 1 base and J dropped 0 bases, with 10 bases sitting between them. Germline CDR1 and CDR2: SGHTA and FQGTGA. The CDR3 is made up of 16 amino acids. This chain's CDR3 is CASSLSGAGAKNIQYF. DNA of the CDR3: TGTGCCAGCAGCTTAAGTGGGGCGGGAGCCAAAAACATTCAGTACTTC.

The chain links TRBV5-1 to TRBJ2-1; 8 nucleotides line up with TRBD1. Germline V gives CDR1 SGHRS, CDR2 YFSETQ. The CDR3 runs 15 residues. After removal of 2 bases from V and 8 bases from J, the junction contained 9 bases not matched to a gene. The CDR3 nucleotides are TGCGCCAGCAGCTTCGGCAGGGGGCTCCCCTATGAGCAGTTCTTC. As protein: CASSFGRGLPYEQFF.

This clonotype was counted many times. V is TRBV7-9 and J is TRBJ2-5; D call uncertain. CDR3 length: 14 residues. Germline lookup yields CDR1 SEHNR and CDR2 FQNEAQ (reference sequence). Trimming cost V 2 bases and J 4 bases, with 11 bases left between them. CDR3 region: CASSLSRLVETQYF. The DNA for the CDR3 is TGTGCCAGCAGCTTATCACGGCTGGTAGAGACCCAGTACTTC.

This rearrangement joins TRBV5-5 to TRBJ1-5, with 8 nucleotides matching TRBD1. Germline V CDR1 and CDR2: SGHKS, YYEKEE (reference sequence). The CDR3 length is 15 residues. V was clipped by 2 bases and J by 1 base; unmatched bases: 2. CDR3 residues: CASSLQGGSNQPQHF. CDR3 bases: TGTGCCAGCAGCTTACAGGGGGGGAGCAATCAGCCCCAGCATTTT.

This clonotype was seen more than once but under ten times. The V and J genes are TRBV7-9 and TRBJ1-2, with 7 bases identical to TRBD1. V lost 5 bases, J lost 4 bases, and 13 bases stayed unmatched. Germline CDR1 SEHNR, CDR2 FQNEAQ (reference sequence). The CDR3 runs to 16 residues. DNA of the CDR3: TGTGCCAGCAGCGCTAGTAGACAGGGTTTGCCCTATGGCTACACCTTC. Its translation: CASSASRQGLPYGYTF. Complete variable domain (other parts from reference TRBV7-9 and TRBJ1-2): DTGVSQNPRHKITKRGQNVTFRCDPISEHNRLYWYRQTLGQGPEFLTYFQNEAQLEKSRLLSDRFSAERPKGSFSTLEIQRTEQGDSAMYLCASSASRQGLPYGYTFGSGTRLTVV.

This clonotype showed up many times. The chain links TRBV11-2 to TRBJ2-3, with D possibly being TRBD1 (6 bases). The CDR3 runs to 13 residues. Trimming removed 4 bases from V and 3 bases from J, with 8 bases in between. Germline V CDR1 and CDR2: SGHAT, FQNNGV. Written as DNA, the CDR3 is TGTGCCAGCAGCTCGGACAGAACAGATACGCAGTATTTT. This translates into CASSSDRTDTQYF.

This clonotype was seen many times. V and J are TRBV7-9 and TRBJ2-7; 9 bases map to TRBD1. The CDR3 extends over 14 amino acids. V dropped 3 bases and J dropped 5; count of bases not matched to a gene: 5. Germline CDR1 is SEHNR and CDR2 is FQNEAQ (reference sequence). The chain's CDR3 is CASSLDRGRDEQYF. DNA for the CDR3: TGTGCCAGCAGCTTGGACAGGGGCCGGGACGAGCAGTACTTC.

This chain uses TRBV20-1 with TRBJ2-5, with D perhaps matching TRBD2 (5 bases). Germline V CDR1 and CDR2: DFQATT, SNEGSKA (reference sequence). V was clipped by 4 bases and J by 5 bases, with 8 bases between them. The CDR3 spans 11 residues. In nucleotides, the CDR3 is TGCAGTGCTACCCGGAGGGAGACCCAGTACTTC. Protein product: CSATRRETQYF.

In this sample, this clonotype turned up many times. This chain connects TRBV5-1 to TRBJ2-6, with TRBD1 as a possible D gene (7 bases). Looked up from germline, CDR1 is SGHRS and CDR2 is YFSETQ. The CDR3 extends over 18 amino acids. The V end was cut by 3 bases, the J end by 4 bases, with 20 bases between. The CDR3 here is CASSSGGTAGSGANVLTF. The CDR3 DNA follows: TGCGCCAGCAGCTCTGGGGGGACAGCTGGCTCAGGGGCCAACGTCCTGACTTTC.

This clonotype was observed many times. The chain uses TRBV4-2 and TRBJ1-2; tentatively, D is TRBD1 (6 bases). Per the germline V gene, CDR1 is LGHNA and CDR2 is YNFKEQ. This CDR3 has 14 amino acids. V dropped 1 base and J dropped 1 base, with 7 bases sitting between them. The CDR3 DNA is TGTGCCAGCAGCCAAGTAGGGGGTAACTATGGCTACACCTTC. It translates to CASSQVGGNYGYTF.

This clonotype was seen only a few times. The rearrangement joins TRBV7-2 to TRBJ2-2; TRBD2 is a possible D gene (5 bases). Germline V gives CDR1 SGHTA, CDR2 FQGNSA. With 1 base removed from V and 1 base from J, the gap between germline ends came to 13 bases. This CDR3 has 17 amino acids. DNA for the CDR3: TGTGCCAGCAGCTTAGATGGGCGGGCAGGGAACACCGGGGAGCTGTTTTTT. Translation gives CASSLDGRAGNTGELFF. The variable domain in full, with the rest retrieved from reference TRBV7-2 and TRBJ2-2, is GAGVSQSPSNKVTEKGKDVELRCDPISGHTALYWYRQSLGQGLEFLIYFQGNSAPDKSGLPSDRFSAERTGGSVSTLTIQRTQQEDSAVYLCASSLDGRAGNTGELFFGEGSRLTVL.

This clonotype came up many times. The chain links TRBV6-1 to TRBJ1-2; D might be TRBD1 (5 bases). The CDR3 sequence is 15 residues long. The V gene's germline CDR1 is MNHNS and CDR2 SASEGT. Trimming cost V 4 bases and J 4 bases, with 16 bases left between them. The CDR3 region is CASSALRGNGYGYTF. The CDR3 DNA sequence: TGTGCCAGCAGTGCTCTCCGGGGGAACGGCTATGGCTACACCTTC.

The CDR3 reads CASSYYNPDVYEQYF. For the CDR3, the DNA is TGTGCCAGCAGTTATTACAACCCGGATGTCTACGAGCAGTACTTC. This chain joins TRBV6-2 or TRBV6-3 and TRBJ2-7, with D hard to call. CDR3 size: 15 residues. Between the trimmed V and J ends, which lost 3 bases and 3 bases, there was a span of 15 bases. Germline values: CDR1 MNHEY, CDR2 SVGEGT.

This clonotype was seen at least ten times. The J gene is TRBJ2-7, the V gene TRBV29-1; the match to TRBD1 covers 8 bases. Trimming cost V 7 bases and J 1 base; bases outside gene matches: 6. Germline V CDR1 and CDR2: SQVTM, ANQGSEA. The CDR3 totals 13 residues. The CDR3 DNA reads as TGCAGCGCCGGCAGGGGGCAGTCCTACGAGCAGTACTTC. This codes for CSAGRGQSYEQYF.

Ten or more counts support this clonotype. The chain has TRBV3-1 and TRBJ1-1, with D perhaps matching TRBD1 (5 bases). Trimming removed 3 bases at V and 8 bases at J, with 13 bases between. Germline loops: CDR1 LGHDT, CDR2 YNNKEL (reference sequence). This CDR3 has 13 residues. CDR3 sequence reads: CASSQTDKGEAFF. Written as DNA, the CDR3 is TGTGCCAGCAGCCAGACGGACAAGGGGGAAGCTTTCTTT.

This clonotype appeared many times. V is TRBV10-3 and J is TRBJ1-1; D remains unclear. The germline V and J ends were trimmed by 5 bases and 8 bases, with 15 bases remaining between them. Germline-derived CDR1 and CDR2 are ENHRY and SYGVKD. The CDR3 length is 13 residues. Written as DNA, the CDR3 is TGTGCCATCAGTATTCAGCGGGGAACCGAAGCTTTCTTT. Translated: CAISIQRGTEAFF.

This clonotype was observed a handful of times. The chain joins TRBV28 to TRBJ2-1, with 9 bases aligning to TRBD1. The ends lost 4 bases at V and 12 bases at J; junction bases unmatched: 16. Per germline, CDR1 MDHEN and CDR2 SYDVKM. CDR3 size: 16 residues. The CDR3 spells CASSSLSRTGVVGQFF. As DNA, the CDR3 is TGTGCCAGCAGTTCTTTGTCACGGACAGGGGTGGTTGGGCAGTTCTTC.

The chain links TRBV7-9 to TRBJ2-5, with TRBD2 as a possible D gene (7 bases). CDR1 SEHNR and CDR2 FQNEAQ come from the germline V gene (reference sequence). The V end lost 7 bases, the J end lost 4 bases, and 19 bases lay between the germline ends. The CDR3 has 15 residues. The CDR3 DNA sequence: TGTGCCAGCACCCGTTCCGGGGGGCTGGGAGAGACCCAGTACTTC. This encodes CASTRSGGLGETQYF.

This clonotype was observed once. The chain joins TRBV21-1 to TRBJ1-5. TRBV21-1 is reported as a pseudogene. The CDR3 length is 14 residues. The CDR3 bases are TGTGCCAGCAGCAAAGAAACAGATTACAAGCCCCAGCATTTT. It yields the protein CASSKETDYKPQHF.

The sample holds a few counts of this clonotype. The rearrangement joins TRBV24-1 to TRBJ1-2; 9 bases line up with TRBD1. This CDR3 comprises 12 residues. In germline, CDR1 is KGHDR, CDR2 SFDVKD. Trimming cost V 7 bases and J 8 bases; bases outside gene matches: 4. The CDR3 DNA reads TGTGCCACCAGGGACAGGGGCGGCGGCTACACCTTC. It specifies CATRDRGGGYTF.

This clonotype was found many times. The chain joins TRBV7-8 to TRBJ2-7, with D hard to call. The CDR3 extends over 14 amino acids. Trimming cost V 2 bases and J 2 bases, with 10 bases left between them. The germline V gene has CDR1 SGHVS and CDR2 FQNEAQ. The CDR3 spells CASSLSDATYEQYV. The CDR3 DNA follows: TGTGCCAGCAGCTTAAGTGACGCCACCTACGAGCAGTACGTC.

This clonotype was seen repeatedly, ten times or more. The chain employs TRBV3-1 and TRBJ1-2; D remains ambiguous. The CDR3 loop spans 12 amino acids. V lost 5 bases and J 7 bases, leaving 11 bases between the germline ends. The germline gives CDR1 LGHDT, CDR2 YNNKEL (reference sequence). The CDR3 DNA follows: TGTGCCAGCAGCTCGAGTCGGTTTGGCTACACCTTC. It codes for CASSSSRFGYTF.

This clonotype has a handful of counts. This chain uses TRBV10-2 with TRBJ2-1; D not certain. CDR3 size: 12 residues. From germline, CDR1 is WSHSY and CDR2 SAAADI. Deletions cut 8 bases from V and 3 bases from J, with 8 bases between. CDR3 sequence (DNA): TGCGCCAGCCAGTCTTTCTACAATGAGCAGTTCTTC. Amino acid sequence: CASQSFYNEQFF.

This clonotype was counted between two and nine times. CDR3 DNA: TGTGCCATCAGTGAGTTGGGGTCCACGGCAGATACGCAGTATTTT. Amino acid sequence: CAISELGSTADTQYF. The rearrangement links TRBV10-3 to TRBJ2-3, with D unresolved. Germline CDR1 is ENHRY and CDR2 is SYGVKD. This CDR3 has 15 residues. V lost 1 base and J lost 4, with 12 bases in between.

This clonotype has ten or more counts. The chain employs TRBV3-1 and TRBJ2-1, with 8 positions matching TRBD2. CDR3 size: 13 residues. The J segment lost 9 bases and the V segment lost 2 bases, leaving 3 bases of the junction unmatched. Germline assignment: CDR1 LGHDT and CDR2 YNNKEL (reference sequence). As DNA, the CDR3 is TGTGCCAGCAGCCAACAGACTAGCGCTGAGCAGTTCTTC. This translates into CASSQQTSAEQFF.